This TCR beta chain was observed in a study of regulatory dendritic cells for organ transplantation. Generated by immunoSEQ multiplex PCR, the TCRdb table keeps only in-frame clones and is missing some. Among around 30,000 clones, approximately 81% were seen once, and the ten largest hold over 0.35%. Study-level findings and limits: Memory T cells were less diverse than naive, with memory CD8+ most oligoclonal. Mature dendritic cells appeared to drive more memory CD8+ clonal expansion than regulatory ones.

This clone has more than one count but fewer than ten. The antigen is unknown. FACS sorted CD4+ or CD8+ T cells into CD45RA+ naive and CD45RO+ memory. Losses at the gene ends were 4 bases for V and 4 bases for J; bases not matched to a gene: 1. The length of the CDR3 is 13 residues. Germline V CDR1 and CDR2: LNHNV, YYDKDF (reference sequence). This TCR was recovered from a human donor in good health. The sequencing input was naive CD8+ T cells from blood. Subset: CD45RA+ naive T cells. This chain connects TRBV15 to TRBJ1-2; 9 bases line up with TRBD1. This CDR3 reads CATSTDRGYGYTF. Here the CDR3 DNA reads TGTGCCACCAGCACGGACAGGGGCTATGGCTACACCTTC.